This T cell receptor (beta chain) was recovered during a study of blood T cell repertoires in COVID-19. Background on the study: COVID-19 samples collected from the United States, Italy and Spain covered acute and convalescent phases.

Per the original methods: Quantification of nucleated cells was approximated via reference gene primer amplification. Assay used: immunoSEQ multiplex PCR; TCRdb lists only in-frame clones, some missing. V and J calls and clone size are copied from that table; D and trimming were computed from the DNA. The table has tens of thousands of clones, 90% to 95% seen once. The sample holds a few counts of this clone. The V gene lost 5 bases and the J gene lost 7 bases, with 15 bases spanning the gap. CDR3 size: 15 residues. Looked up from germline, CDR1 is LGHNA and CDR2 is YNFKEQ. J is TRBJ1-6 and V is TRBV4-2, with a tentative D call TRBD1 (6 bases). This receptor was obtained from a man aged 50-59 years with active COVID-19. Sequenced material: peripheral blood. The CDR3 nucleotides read TGTGCCAGCAGCTCCCATACAGGGTTAAATTCACCCCTCCACTTT. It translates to CASSSHTGLNSPLHF.